This T cell receptor beta chain was sequenced during a study of blood T cell repertoires in COVID-19. Study-wide background: Some COVID-19 samples were acute and others convalescent; all came from the United States, Italy and Spain.

Germline CDR1 is GTSNPN and CDR2 is SVGIG (reference sequence). Trimming took 0 bases from V and 0 from J, leaving 8 bases between them. This CDR3 region has 14 residues. Recovered status applied to Cohort 3 donors who had two consecutive negative PCRs. It also applied to those with clearance or with symptom resolution. The method was immunoSEQ multiplex PCR; TCRdb's version includes in-frame clones alone and lacks a portion of them. Of roughly 330,000 clones detected, about 90% appear once; the ten largest clones hold less than 6%. This clonotype originated in a young woman who had recovered from COVID-19. The chain uses TRBV30 and TRBJ1-1; D is unresolved. Specimen: PBMCs or T cells enriched from blood (not recorded which). The CDR3 DNA sequence: TGTGCCTGGAGTGTAATGGGCCTGAACACTGAAGCTTTCTTT. The encoded protein is CAWSVMGLNTEAFF.